The T cell receptor beta chain under discussion was sequenced for a study of T cell responses to AZD1222 COVID-19 vaccine. General observations from the study: Repertoires were sampled only after the peak T cell response. Donors were mostly white British, more females; clonal diversity possibly underestimated. The number of AZD1222 recipients seropositive at baseline was only 5 to 7. Among vaccine-associated CD4 TCRs, coverage spanned spike, with dominance at 160-218 and 743-854.

Sequencing was performed with immunoSEQ multiplex PCR; in TCRdb, only in-frame clones are kept and a portion is missing. The data show approximately 150,000 clones, with 93% seen just once and 12% held by the top ten. In germline, CDR1 is SEHNR, CDR2 FQNEAQ (reference sequence). V gave up 6 bases and J gave up 1 base, with 16 bases separating them. This CDR3 contains 15 residues. Comments on this clone: Antigen: not known.

This sequence originates from an adult who had recovered from COVID-19. The chain combines TRBV7-9 with TRBJ2-7; a weak D match, TRBD1 (6 bases). The specimen was peripheral blood, collected after recovery from COVID-19. CDR3 protein: CASSPGAHTSYEQYF. The CDR3 bases are TGTGCCAGCAGTCCAGGGGCGCACACATCCTACGAGCAGTACTTC.